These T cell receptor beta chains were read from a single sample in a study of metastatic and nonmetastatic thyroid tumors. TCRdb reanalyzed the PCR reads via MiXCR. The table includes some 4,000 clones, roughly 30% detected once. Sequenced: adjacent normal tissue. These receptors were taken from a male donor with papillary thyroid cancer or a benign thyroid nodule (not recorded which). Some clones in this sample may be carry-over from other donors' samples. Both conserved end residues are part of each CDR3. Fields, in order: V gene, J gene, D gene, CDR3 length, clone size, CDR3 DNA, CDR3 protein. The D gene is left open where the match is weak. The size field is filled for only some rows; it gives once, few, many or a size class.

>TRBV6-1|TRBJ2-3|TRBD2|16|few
TGTGCCAGCAGTGTAACAACTAGCGGGAGCGGGGATACGCAGTATTTT
CASSVTTSGSGDTQYF
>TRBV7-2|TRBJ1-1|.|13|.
TGTGCCAGCGGTCCTTATTTGAACACTGAAGCTTTCTTT
CASGPYLNTEAFF
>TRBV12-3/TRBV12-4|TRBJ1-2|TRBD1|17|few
TGTGCCAGCAGTTTAGGGTTTCCCGAAGACAGGGACTATGGCTACACCTTC
CASSLGFPEDRDYGYTF
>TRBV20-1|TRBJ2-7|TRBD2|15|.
TGCAGTGCTAAGCCACGGACTAGTTTTTATCACGAGCAGTACTTC
CSAKPRTSFYHEQYF
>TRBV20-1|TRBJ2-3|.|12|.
TGCAGTGCTTCCCCCGGTGCTGGGGCGCAGTATTTT
CSASPGAGAQYF
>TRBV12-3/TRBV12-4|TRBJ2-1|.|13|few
TGTGCCAGCAGTTTAGGGGTGTCTCGTGAGCAGTTCTTC
CASSLGVSREQFF
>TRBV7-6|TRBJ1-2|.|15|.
TGTGCCAGCAGCTTAGGTGGGGGGGAGGTATATGGCTACACCTTC
CASSLGGGEVYGYTF
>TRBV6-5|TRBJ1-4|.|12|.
TGTGCCAGCAACACCCTAAGGGAAAAACTGTTTTTT
CASNTLREKLFF
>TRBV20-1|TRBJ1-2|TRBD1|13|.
TGCAGTGCTAGGACAGGGGAAAACTATGGCTACACCTTC
CSARTGENYGYTF
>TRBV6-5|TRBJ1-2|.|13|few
TGTGCCAGCAGTTACCCCAGGGGTAATGGCTACACCTTC
CASSYPRGNGYTF
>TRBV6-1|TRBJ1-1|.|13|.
TGTGCCAGCAGCCGGTCGGGCGACACTGAAGCTTTCTTT
CASSRSGDTEAFF
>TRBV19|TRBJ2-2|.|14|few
TGTGCCAGTAGTCCCGGCGGAGGTCACGGGGAGCTGTTTTTT
CASSPGGGHGELFF
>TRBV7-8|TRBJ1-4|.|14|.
TGTGCCAGCAGCTTACCTCCCCCTAATGAAAAACTGTTTTTT
CASSLPPPNEKLFF
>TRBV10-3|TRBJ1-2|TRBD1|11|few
TGTGCCCACGCAGGGGGTTTTGGCTACACCTTC
CAHAGGFGYTF
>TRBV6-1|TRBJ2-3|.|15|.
TGTGCCAGCAGTTTTTCAGGAGAGGGGACAGATACGCAGTATTTT
CASSFSGEGTDTQYF
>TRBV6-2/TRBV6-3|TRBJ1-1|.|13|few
TGTGCCAGCATAAAACAGTGGAACACTGAAGCTTTCTTT
CASIKQWNTEAFF
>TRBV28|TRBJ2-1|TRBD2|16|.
TGTGCCAGCAGGTACAATCTAGCGGGAGGTAGGAATGAGCAGTTCTTC
CASRYNLAGGRNEQFF
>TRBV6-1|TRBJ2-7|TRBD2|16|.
TGTGCCAGCAGTGTAACAACTAGCGGGAGGGCCAACGAGCAGTACTTC
CASSVTTSGRANEQYF
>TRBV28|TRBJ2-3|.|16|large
TGTGCCAGCAGTCCCCGCGGTGGGGCACGCACAGATACGCAGTATTTT
CASSPRGGARTDTQYF
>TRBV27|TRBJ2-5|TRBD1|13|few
TGTGCCAGCAGTCAGGGGGCACAACGGACCCAGTACTTC
CASSQGAQRTQYF
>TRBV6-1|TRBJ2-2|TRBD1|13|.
TGTGCCGTACAGGGGACCTTAACCGGGGAGCTGTTTTTT
CAVQGTLTGELFF
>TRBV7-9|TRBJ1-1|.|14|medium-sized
TGTGCCAGCAGCCCGTCATTTTCGAACACTGAAGCTTTCTTT
CASSPSFSNTEAFF
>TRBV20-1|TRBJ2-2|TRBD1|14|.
TGCAGTGCTCGGACAGGGGGAAAGACCGTGGATCTGTTTTTT
CSARTGGKTVDLFF
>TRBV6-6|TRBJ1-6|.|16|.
TGTGCCAGCAGTTCTCTCTTCAGCTCCTATAATTCACCCCTCCACTTT
CASSSLFSSYNSPLHF
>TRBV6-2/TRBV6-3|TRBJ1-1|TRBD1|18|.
TGTGCCAGCAGTTCCCTCCGGGACAGAAGAAGGGGGAACACTGAAGCTTTCTTT
CASSSLRDRRRGNTEAFF
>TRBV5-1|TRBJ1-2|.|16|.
TGCGCCAGCAGCTTGGGGTTTCAACCGGGACAAAAAGGCTACACCTTC
CASSLGFQPGQKGYTF
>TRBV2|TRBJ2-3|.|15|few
TGTGCCAGCAGTGAAACAGGGTCCTCCACAGATACGCAGTATTTT
CASSETGSSTDTQYF
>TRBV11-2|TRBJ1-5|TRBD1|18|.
TGTGCCAGCAGCTTAGATGGGACAGGGACGGGGTCGGGTCAGCCCCAGCATTTT
CASSLDGTGTGSGQPQHF
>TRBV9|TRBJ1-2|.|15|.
TGTGCCAGCAGCGTCCACGGGGACGTCAACTATGGCTGCACCTTC
CASSVHGDVNYGCTF
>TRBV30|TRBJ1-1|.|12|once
TGTGCCTGGAGTCCCGGTGAAGGGCCAGCTTTCTTT
CAWSPGEGPAFF
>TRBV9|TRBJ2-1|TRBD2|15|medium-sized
TGTGCCAGCAGCTCACCGGGACTAGGTATCCGTGAGCAGTTCTTC
CASSSPGLGIREQFF
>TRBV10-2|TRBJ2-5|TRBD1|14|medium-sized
TGCGCCAGCAGCCTAGGACAGGGCCAAGAGACCCAGTACTTC
CASSLGQGQETQYF
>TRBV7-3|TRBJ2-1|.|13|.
TGTGCCAGCAGCTCTCGTGGGAACAATGAGCAGTTCTTC
CASSSRGNNEQFF
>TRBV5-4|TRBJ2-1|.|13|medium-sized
TGTGCCAGCAGCTTGGGGGGCTACAATGAGCAGTTCTTC
CASSLGGYNEQFF
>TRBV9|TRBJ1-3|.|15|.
TGTGCCAGCAGCGTAGGGTGGGGTTCTGGAAACACCATATATTTT
CASSVGWGSGNTIYF
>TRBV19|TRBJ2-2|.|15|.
.
CASTSDRRETGELFF
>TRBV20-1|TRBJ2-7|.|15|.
TGCAGTGCTGCCTACGCCGGGACGGATACCTACGAGCAGTACTTC
CSAAYAGTDTYEQYF
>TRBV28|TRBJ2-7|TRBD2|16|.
TGTGCCAGCAGGCCACCGGGACTAGCAGCCGGCTACGAGCAGTACTTC
CASRPPGLAAGYEQYF
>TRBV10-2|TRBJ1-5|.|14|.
TGCGCCAGCAGACGGGACGCCGGGGTGAGGTCCCAGCATTTT
CASRRDAGVRSQHF
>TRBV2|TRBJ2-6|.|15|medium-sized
TGTGCCAGCAGGACTGGGAGCTCTGGGGCCAACGTCCTGACTTTC
CASRTGSSGANVLTF
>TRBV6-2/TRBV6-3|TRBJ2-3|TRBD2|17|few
TGTGCCACATTCCCGAAGTCGGGCGGGAGGGCCTTAGATACGCAGTATTTT
CATFPKSGGRALDTQYF
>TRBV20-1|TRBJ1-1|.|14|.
TGCAGTGCTTCCACCGCCGGGATCCACACTGAAGCTTTCTTT
CSASTAGIHTEAFF
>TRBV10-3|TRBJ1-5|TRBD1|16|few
TGTGCCATCAGTGATCCGCGGGACAGGGGCAATCAGCCCCAGCATTTT
CAISDPRDRGNQPQHF
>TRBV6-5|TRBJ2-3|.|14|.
TGTGCCAGCAGTTACGAGGGCGGGACCGATACGCAGTATTTT
CASSYEGGTDTQYF
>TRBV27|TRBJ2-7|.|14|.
TGTGCCAGCAGTTATCAGGGGAAAGCCTACGAGCAGTACTTC
CASSYQGKAYEQYF
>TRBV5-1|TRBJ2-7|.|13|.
TGCGCCAGCAGCCCGGACAGCCCCTACGAGCAGTACTTC
CASSPDSPYEQYF